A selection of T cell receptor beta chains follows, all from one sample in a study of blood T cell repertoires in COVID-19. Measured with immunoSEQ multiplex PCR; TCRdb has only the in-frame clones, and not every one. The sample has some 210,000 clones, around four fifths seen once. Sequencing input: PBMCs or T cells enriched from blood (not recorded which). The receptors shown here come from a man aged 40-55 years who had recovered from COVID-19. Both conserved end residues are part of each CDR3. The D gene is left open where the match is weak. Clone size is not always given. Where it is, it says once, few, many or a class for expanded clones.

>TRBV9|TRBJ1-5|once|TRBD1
CASSVGADRGQGTQHF
TGTGCCAGCAGCGTAGGAGCCGACAGGGGGCAGGGGACCCAGCATTTT
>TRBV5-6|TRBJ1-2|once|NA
CASIRQANYGYTF
TGTGCCAGCATCAGACAGGCGAACTATGGCTACACCTTC
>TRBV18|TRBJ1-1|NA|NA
CASSPASRGVTEAFF
TGTGCCAGCTCACCTGCCAGCAGGGGCGTCACTGAAGCTTTCTTT
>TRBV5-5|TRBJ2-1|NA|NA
CASSLIDNSSGEQFF
TGTGCCAGCAGCTTGATCGATAATTCCTCCGGTGAGCAGTTCTTC
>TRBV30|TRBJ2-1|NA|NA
CAWSAHSSYNEQFF
TGTGCCTGGAGTGCCCATAGCTCCTACAATGAGCAGTTCTTC
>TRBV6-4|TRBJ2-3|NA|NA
CASSDSGGPTQYF
TGTGCCAGCAGTGACAGCGGAGGGCCTACGCAGTATTTT
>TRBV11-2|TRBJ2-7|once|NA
CASSLSGSLYEQYF
TGTGCCAGCAGCTTATCAGGGTCCCTCTACGAGCAGTACTTC
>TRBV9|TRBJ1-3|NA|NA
CASSVEGVYGNTIYF
TGTGCCAGCAGCGTAGAGGGGGTTTATGGAAACACCATATATTTT
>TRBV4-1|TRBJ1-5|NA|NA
CASSHTSGIDQPQHF
TGCGCCAGCAGCCATACATCGGGGATTGATCAGCCCCAGCATTTT
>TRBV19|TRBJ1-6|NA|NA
CASSRQGSYNSPLHF
TGTGCCAGTAGCAGACAAGGCTCCTATAATTCACCCCTCCACTTT
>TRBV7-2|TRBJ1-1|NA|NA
CASSRGTTTEAFF
TGTGCCAGCAGCAGAGGGACAACAACTGAAGCTTTCTTT
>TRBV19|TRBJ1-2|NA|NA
CASSINVWGTSGYTF
TGTGCCAGTAGTATTAACGTTTGGGGGACTAGTGGCTACACCTTC
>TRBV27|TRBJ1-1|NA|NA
CASSYRGLRNTEAFF
TGTGCCAGCAGTTATAGGGGACTGAGAAACACTGAAGCTTTCTTT
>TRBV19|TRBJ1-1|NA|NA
CASSYRVQGHTEAFF
TGTGCCAGTAGTTATAGGGTCCAGGGCCACACTGAAGCTTTCTTT
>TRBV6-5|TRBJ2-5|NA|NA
CASSSLGRGQETQYF
TGTGCCAGCAGCTCCCTTGGGCGGGGACAAGAGACCCAGTACTTC
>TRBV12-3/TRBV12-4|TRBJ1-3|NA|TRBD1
CASSPPGTGSYF
TGTGCCAGCAGTCCTCCCGGGACAGGGTCTTATTTT
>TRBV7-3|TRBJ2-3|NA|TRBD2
CASSTFAGGRADTQYF
TGTGCCAGCAGCACCTTTGCGGGGGGCAGGGCAGATACGCAGTATTTT
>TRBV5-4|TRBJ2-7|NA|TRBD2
CASSFPGLAAYEQYF
TGTGCCAGCAGCTTCCCGGGACTAGCGGCCTACGAGCAGTACTTC
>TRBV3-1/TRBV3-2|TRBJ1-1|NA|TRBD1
CASSQTGLGQGTTEAFF
TGTGCCAGCAGTCAAACTGGTCTCGGACAGGGAACCACTGAAGCTTTCTTT
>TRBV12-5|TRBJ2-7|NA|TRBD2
CASGGLPYEQYF
TGTGCTAGTGGGGGACTACCCTACGAGCAGTACTTC
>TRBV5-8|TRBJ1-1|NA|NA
CASSSGGLGMNTEAFF
TGTGCCAGCAGCTCCGGGGGGCTAGGCATGAACACTGAAGCTTTCTTT
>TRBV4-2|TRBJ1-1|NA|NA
CASSQTGIGTEAFF
TGTGCCAGCAGCCAAACAGGTATTGGCACTGAAGCTTTCTTT
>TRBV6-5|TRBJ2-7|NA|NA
CAIQRGSAYEQYF
TGTGCCATCCAAAGGGGGTCGGCCTACGAGCAGTACTTC
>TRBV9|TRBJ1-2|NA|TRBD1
CASTPRTGGVMYGYTF
TGTGCCAGCACCCCCCGCACAGGGGGCGTTATGTATGGCTACACCTTC
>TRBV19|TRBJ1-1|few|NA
CASSRSMNTEAFF
TGTGCCAGTAGTCGCAGTATGAACACTGAAGCTTTCTTT
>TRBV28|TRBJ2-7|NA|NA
CASSLDYSSYEQYF
TGTGCCAGCAGCCTTGACTATAGCTCCTACGAGCAGTACTTC
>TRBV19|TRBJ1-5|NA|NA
CASRPKGEHNQPQHF
TGTGCCAGTCGACCGAAGGGGGAGCACAATCAGCCCCAGCATTTT
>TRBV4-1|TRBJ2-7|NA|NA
CASSSPGNEQYF
TGCGCCAGCAGCTCCCCCGGGAACGAGCAGTACTTC
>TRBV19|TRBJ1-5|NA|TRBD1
CASNPKGQEYQPQHF
TGTGCCAGTAATCCAAAAGGACAGGAATATCAGCCCCAGCATTTT
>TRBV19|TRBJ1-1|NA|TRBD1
CASSIQGASTEAFF
TGTGCCAGTAGTATCCAGGGGGCAAGCACTGAAGCTTTCTTT
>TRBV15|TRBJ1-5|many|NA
CATSRTTYSNQPQHF
TGTGCCACCAGCAGGACAACCTATAGCAATCAGCCCCAGCATTTT
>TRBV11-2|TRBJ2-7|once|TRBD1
CASSLYSGQGVEQYF
TGTGCCAGCAGCTTATACTCGGGACAGGGCGTCGAGCAGTACTTC
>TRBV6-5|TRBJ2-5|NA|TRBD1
CASRRDRGRETQYF
TGTGCCAGCAGAAGAGACAGGGGGCGTGAGACCCAGTACTTC
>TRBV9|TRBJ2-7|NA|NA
CASSATWGVGEQYF
TGTGCCAGCAGCGCGACTTGGGGCGTGGGCGAGCAGTACTTC
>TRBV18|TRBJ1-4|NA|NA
CASSPRDTEKLFF
TGTGCCAGCTCACCCCGGGACACCGAAAAACTGTTTTTT
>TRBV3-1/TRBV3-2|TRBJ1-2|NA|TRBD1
CASSPGQGGGYTF
TGTGCCAGCAGCCCCGGACAGGGAGGTGGCTACACCTTC
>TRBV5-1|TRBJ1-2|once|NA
CASSLATDVGYTF
TGCGCCAGCAGCCTGGCCACAGACGTCGGCTACACCTTC
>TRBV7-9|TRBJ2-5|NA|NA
CASSPWVQGRETQYF
TGTGCCAGCAGCCCCTGGGTACAGGGAAGAGAGACCCAGTACTTC
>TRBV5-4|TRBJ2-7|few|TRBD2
CASSGSSGIYEQYF
TGTGCCAGCAGCGGATCTAGCGGCATTTACGAGCAGTACTTC
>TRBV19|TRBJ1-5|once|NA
CASRKAGSNQPQHF
TGTGCCAGTAGGAAGGCGGGTAGCAATCAGCCCCAGCATTTT
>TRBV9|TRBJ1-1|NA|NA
CASSPIGRGYTEAFF
TGTGCCAGCAGCCCAATCGGAAGGGGATACACTGAAGCTTTCTTT
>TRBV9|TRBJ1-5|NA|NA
CASGQGIGNQPQHF
TGTGCCAGCGGGCAGGGGATAGGCAATCAGCCCCAGCATTTT
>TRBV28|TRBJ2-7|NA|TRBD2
CASSLPGGPYEQYF
TGTGCCAGCAGTTTGCCGGGGGGGCCCTACGAGCAGTACTTC
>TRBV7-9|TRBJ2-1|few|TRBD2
CATPLPAGAGNEQFF
TGTGCCACCCCGTTGCCCGCGGGAGCTGGGAATGAGCAGTTCTTC
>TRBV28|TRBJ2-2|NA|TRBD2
CASSLSGGNTGELFF
TGTGCCAGCAGTTTAAGCGGGGGCAACACCGGGGAGCTGTTTTTT
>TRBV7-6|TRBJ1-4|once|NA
CASSQPGAGNEKLFF
TGTGCCAGCAGCCAGCCAGGGGCGGGTAATGAAAAACTGTTTTTT
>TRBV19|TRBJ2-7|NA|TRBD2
CASSIALAGFYEQYF
TGTGCCAGTAGTATAGCACTAGCGGGCTTCTACGAGCAGTACTTC
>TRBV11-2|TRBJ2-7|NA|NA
CASSLDTSGAYEQYF
TGTGCCAGCAGCTTAGATACATCCGGGGCCTACGAGCAGTACTTC